The next 8 T cell receptor beta chains were all read from a single sample in a study of OX40 agonist ivuxolimab in advanced cancers. Data came from immunoSEQ multiplex PCR; TCRdb stores just in-frame clones and leaves some out. The sample shows roughly 100,000 clones, approximately 95% of them seen only once. Sequenced material: CD4+ or CD8+ T cells sorted from blood, taken in a trial of the OX40 agonist ivuxolimab. All receptors come from an adult with an advanced solid tumor such as melanoma, head and neck, liver or kidney cancer.

This sequence joins TRBV15 and TRBJ1-3; D not certain. V gave up 1 base and J gave up 0 bases, with 7 bases separating them. The CDR3 is 15 amino acids. CDR1 is LNHNV and CDR2 is YYDKDF in the germline V gene (reference sequence). CDR3 in amino acids: CATSRGPSSGNTIYF. The CDR3 DNA is TGTGCCACCAGCAGAGGCCCGAGCTCTGGAAACACCATATATTTT.

In regard to this clone: Other DNA sequences within the sample encode an identical CDR3. The V and J genes are TRBV18 and TRBJ2-2; D is uncertain. The CDR3 extends over 14 amino acids. The germline V gene encodes CDR1 KGHSH and CDR2 LQKENI. V dropped 0 bases and J dropped 8 bases, with 10 bases sitting between them. This chain's CDR3 is CASSPPAIAGELFF. DNA for the CDR3: TGTGCCAGCTCACCACCGGCCATTGCAGGGGAGCTGTTTTTT.

The V call is TRBV28, the J call TRBJ2-7; 9 nucleotides line up with TRBD1. The CDR3 loop spans 14 amino acids. The J segment lost 9 bases and the V segment lost 6 bases, leaving 12 bases of the junction unmatched. Per the germline V gene, CDR1 is MDHEN and CDR2 is SYDVKM. CDR3 sequence: CASSLGQGLSGQYF. In nucleotides, the CDR3 is TGTGCCAGCAGCCTGGGACAGGGACTCAGCGGGCAGTACTTC.

V usage is TRBV6-5 and J usage is TRBJ1-2, with 10 bases fitting TRBD1. Germline V gives CDR1 MNHEY, CDR2 SVGAGI. V lost 3 bases and J lost 4; bases outside the gene matches: 5. The CDR3 has 15 residues. CDR3 protein: CASSYLTGGTYGYTF. The CDR3 region has the DNA TGTGCCAGCAGTTATCTGACAGGGGGCACCTATGGCTACACCTTC.

The chain has TRBV29-1 and TRBJ1-1; no reliable D call. Germline-derived CDR1 and CDR2 are SQVTM and ANQGSEA. The CDR3 covers 11 residues. V was trimmed by 2 bases and J by 1 base, leaving 2 bases between them. This CDR3 is CSVEQNTEAFF. CDR3 bases: TGCAGCGTTGAACAGAACACTGAAGCTTTCTTT.

This chain uses TRBV7-9 with TRBJ2-1; D is unclear. Germline V gene sequence: CDR1 SEHNR, CDR2 FQNEAQ (reference sequence). Between the trimmed V and J ends, which lost 5 bases and 10 bases, there was a span of 12 bases. The CDR3 loop spans 12 amino acids. The CDR3 coding sequence is TGTGCCAGCAGCAAGGGCGACTCCGAGCAGTTCTTC. Protein: CASSKGDSEQFF.

The chain combines TRBV28 with TRBJ1-4; D is uncertain. CDR3 length equals 13 residues. The V end was cut by 6 bases, the J end by 5 bases, with 10 bases between. Germline assignment: CDR1 MDHEN and CDR2 SYDVKM. The DNA of the CDR3 is TGTGCCAGCAGCCCTACTATAAATGAAAAACTGTTTTTT. Translation gives CASSPTINEKLFF.

The CDR3, as DNA: TGCGCCAGCAGCCAAGATCTTACAGTCAGTTCACCCCTCCACTTT. It is translated as CASSQDLTVSSPLHF. The chain carries TRBV4-1 and TRBJ1-6, with no clear D. Between the trimmed V and J ends, which lost 0 bases and 9 bases, there was a span of 12 bases. The CDR3 loop spans 15 amino acids. Germline CDR1 and CDR2: MGHRA and YSYEKL.